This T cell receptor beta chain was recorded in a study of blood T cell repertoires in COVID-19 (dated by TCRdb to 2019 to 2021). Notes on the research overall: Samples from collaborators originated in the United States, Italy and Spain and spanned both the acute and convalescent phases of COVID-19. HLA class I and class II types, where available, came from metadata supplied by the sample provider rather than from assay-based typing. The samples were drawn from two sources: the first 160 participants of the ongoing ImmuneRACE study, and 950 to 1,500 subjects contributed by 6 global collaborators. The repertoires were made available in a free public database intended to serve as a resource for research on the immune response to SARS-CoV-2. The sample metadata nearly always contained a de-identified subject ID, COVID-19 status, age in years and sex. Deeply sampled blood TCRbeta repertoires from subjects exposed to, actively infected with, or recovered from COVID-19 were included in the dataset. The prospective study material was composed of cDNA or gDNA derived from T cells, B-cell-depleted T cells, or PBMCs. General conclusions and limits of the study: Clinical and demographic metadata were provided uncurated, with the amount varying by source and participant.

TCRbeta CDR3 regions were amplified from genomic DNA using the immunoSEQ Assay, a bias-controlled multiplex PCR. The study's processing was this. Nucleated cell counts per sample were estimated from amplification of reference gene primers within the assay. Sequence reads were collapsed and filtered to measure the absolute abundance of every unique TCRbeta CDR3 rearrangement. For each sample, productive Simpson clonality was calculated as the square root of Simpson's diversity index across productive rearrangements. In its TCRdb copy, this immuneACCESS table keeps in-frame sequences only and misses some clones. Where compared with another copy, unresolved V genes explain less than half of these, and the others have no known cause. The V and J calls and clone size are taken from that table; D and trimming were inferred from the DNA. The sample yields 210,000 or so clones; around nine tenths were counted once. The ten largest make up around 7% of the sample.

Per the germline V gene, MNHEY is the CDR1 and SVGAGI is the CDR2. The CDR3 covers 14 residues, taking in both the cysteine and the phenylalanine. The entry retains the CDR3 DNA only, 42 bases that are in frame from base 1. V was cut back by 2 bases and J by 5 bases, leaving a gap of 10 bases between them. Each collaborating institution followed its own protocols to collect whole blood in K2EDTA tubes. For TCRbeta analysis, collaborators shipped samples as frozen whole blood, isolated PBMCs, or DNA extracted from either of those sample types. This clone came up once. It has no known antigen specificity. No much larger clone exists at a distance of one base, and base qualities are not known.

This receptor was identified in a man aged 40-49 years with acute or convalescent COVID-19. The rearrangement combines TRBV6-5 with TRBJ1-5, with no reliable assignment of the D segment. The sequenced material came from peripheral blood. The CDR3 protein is CASSYTWGDQPQHF. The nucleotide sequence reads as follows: TGTGCCAGCAGTTACACCTGGGGAGATCAGCCCCAGCATTTT.